This T cell receptor (beta chain) is drawn from a study of shared clonotypes between healthy human individuals. Study-wide context: CD8 memory received one plate per donor, CD8 naive two, CD4 memory three and CD4 naive three.

CD4+ cell separation produced CD45RA+ naive and CD45RA-negative memory subsets. This CDR3 spans 15 amino acids. J lost 6 bases, V lost 2 bases, and 5 bases had no gene match. Germline V gives CDR1 SEHNR, CDR2 FQNEAQ (reference sequence). An assay was performed, and its level was deep. Assay used: immunoSEQ multiplex PCR; TCRdb lists only in-frame clones, some missing. The repertoire has under 200,000 clones, over 85% of them found once; the top ten carry around 0.067%. This TCR was recovered from a woman aged 25 to 39 in good health. Sequenced sample: naive CD4+ T cells sorted from blood. Subset of the sample: CD45RA+ positively selected. The rearrangement joins TRBV7-9 to TRBJ2-1; 9 bases map to TRBD2. CDR3 DNA sequence: TGTGCCAGCAGCTTACTTAGCGGGAGAAGCAATGAGCAGTTCTTC. Protein sequence: CASSLLSGRSNEQFF.